Listed here are 29 T cell receptor beta chains from one sample, sequenced in a study of cytotoxic CD8 clonotypes in ibrutinib-treated CLL. Only in-frame clones appear in the TCRdb table, and some are missing; sequencing was by immunoSEQ multiplex PCR. The sample lists approximately 190,000 clones; roughly 65% were seen once. The sample consisted of PBMCs, taken after 12 months of ibrutinib treatment. The receptors were gathered from a human donor with chronic lymphocytic leukemia.

The chain uses TRBV6-1 and TRBJ1-2; 9 nucleotides agree with TRBD1. The germline V gene has CDR1 MNHNS and CDR2 SASEGT. The CDR3 totals 12 residues. J lost 7 bases, V lost 6 bases, and 3 bases had no gene match. The chain's CDR3 is CASRGQGSGYTF. The CDR3 coding sequence is TGTGCCAGCAGGGGACAGGGAAGTGGCTACACCTTC.

The DNA of the CDR3 is TGCGCCAGCAGCCAGAGGGGACCAGATACGCAGTATTTT. Translation gives CASSQRGPDTQYF. The gene calls are TRBV4-1 and TRBJ2-3, with D perhaps assigned TRBD1 or TRBD2 (5 bases each). This CDR3 spans 13 amino acids. V was trimmed by 3 bases and J by 4 bases, leaving 8 bases between them. Germline CDR1 MGHRA, CDR2 YSYEKL.

The CDR3 loop is CASSWTYNQPQHF. CDR3 bases: TGTGCCAGCAGCTGGACATACAATCAGCCCCAGCATTTT. The rearrangement uses TRBV6-5 and TRBJ1-5, with D perhaps matching TRBD1 (5 bases). CDR1 is MNHEY, CDR2 SVGAGI, per germline. The length of the CDR3 is 13 residues. The V gene lost 6 bases and the J gene lost 3 bases, with 9 bases spanning the gap.

As DNA, the CDR3 is TGTGCCATCTCCGACTCCTACAATGAGCAGTTCTTC. It specifies CAISDSYNEQFF. V and J are TRBV10-3 and TRBJ2-1; no definite D call. Germline V gene data show CDR1 as ENHRY and CDR2 as SYGVKD. This CDR3 has 12 residues. Trimming took 8 bases from V and 0 from J, leaving 5 bases between them.

The V gene is TRBV10-3, the J gene TRBJ2-1; a weak D match, TRBD1 (5 bases). V lost 6 bases to trimming and J lost 4 bases, with 13 bases between them. The CDR3 is made up of 14 amino acids. The germline CDR1 and CDR2 sequences are ENHRY and SYGVKD. CDR3 amino acids: CAIRGAAGYNEQFF. The CDR3 bases are TGTGCCATCAGAGGGGCGGCAGGGTACAATGAGCAGTTCTTC.

This chain joins TRBV9 and TRBJ2-3; no definite D call. CDR3 size: 12 residues. In germline, CDR1 is SGDLS, CDR2 YYNGEE. With 6 bases removed from V and 5 bases from J, the gap between germline ends came to 10 bases. CDR3 loop: CASTPLGDTQYF. The CDR3 coding sequence is TGTGCCAGCACCCCCCTTGGAGATACGCAGTATTTT.

J is TRBJ1-2 and V is TRBV19; 12 bases fit TRBD1. This CDR3 is 13 amino acids long. V shed 5 bases, J shed 10 bases, and the junction held 5 bases outside the gene matches. Germline V CDR1 and CDR2: LNHDA, SQIVND (reference sequence). CDR3 residues: CASSPWGQGAYTF. The CDR3 coding sequence is TGTGCCAGTAGTCCGTGGGGACAGGGGGCCTACACCTTC.

This clone was counted only a few times. The rearrangement links TRBV25-1 to TRBJ2-1; possible D gene TRBD1, 5 bases. V was shortened by 3 bases and J by 2 bases, with 8 bases between the two germline ends. From germline, CDR1 is MGHDK and CDR2 SYGVNS. The CDR3 runs 14 residues. This CDR3 is CASSDTGPYNEQFF. The CDR3 DNA sequence: TGTGCCAGCAGTGATACAGGACCCTACAATGAGCAGTTCTTC.

This clone was counted a few times. The chain couples TRBV2 to TRBJ2-1; D ambiguous. The CDR3 consists of 13 residues. Trimming took 4 bases from V and 5 from J, leaving 9 bases between them. From germline, CDR1 is SNHLY and CDR2 FYNNEI. The CDR3 protein is CASSVSRDNEQFF. The CDR3 DNA reads TGTGCCAGCAGTGTGAGCCGAGACAATGAGCAGTTCTTC. Using reference TRBV2 and TRBJ2-1 for the parts outside the CDR3, the full variable domain is EPEVTQTPSHQVTQMGQEVILRCVPISNHLYFYWYRQILGQKVEFLVSFYNNEISEKSEIFDDQFSVERPDGSNFTLKIRSTKLEDSAMYFCASSVSRDNEQFFGPGTRLTVL.

In its sample, this clone was seen a few times. The V and J genes are TRBV5-1 and TRBJ2-7, with D perhaps TRBD1 (6 bases). Per the germline V gene, CDR1 is SGHRS and CDR2 is YFSETQ. There are 13 residues in the CDR3. The V and J ends lost 4 bases and 6 bases respectively, with 14 bases between them. This CDR3 is CASSITGKREQYF. The CDR3 DNA reads as TGCGCCAGCAGCATAACAGGGAAGCGCGAGCAGTACTTC.

Only a few counts were recorded for this clone. The rearrangement links TRBV7-3 to TRBJ2-7; D possibly matches TRBD1 or TRBD2 (6 bases each). The CDR3 contains 13 residues. Germline lookup yields CDR1 SGHTA and CDR2 FQGTGA. V dropped 3 bases and J dropped 6 bases, with 12 bases sitting between them. CDR3 protein: CASSFLGGSEQYF. The DNA of the CDR3 is TGTGCCAGCAGCTTTCTGGGGGGCTCCGAGCAGTACTTC.

J is TRBJ2-7 and V is TRBV27; D is unclear. Germline CDR1 reads MNHEY; CDR2 reads SMNVEV (reference sequence). This CDR3 has 13 amino acids. V lost 2 bases and J lost 5, with 10 bases in between. DNA of the CDR3: TGTGCCAGCAGTTTACTGCGGACCCACGAGCAGTACTTC. This gives the protein CASSLLRTHEQYF.

The gene calls are TRBV28 and TRBJ2-6; a possible D gene is TRBD1 (6 bases). The germline gives CDR1 MDHEN, CDR2 SYDVKM. The CDR3 totals 15 residues. The ends were cut back, 3 bases at V and 5 bases at J, with 11 bases in the middle. This chain's CDR3 is CASSFQGSRANVLTF. The CDR3 DNA sequence: TGTGCCAGCAGTTTCCAGGGGTCTAGGGCCAACGTCCTGACTTTC.

In DNA form, the CDR3 reads TGTGCCAGCAGTGGACAGGGGAAAGGTAATCAGCCCCAGCATTTT. Its protein product is CASSGQGKGNQPQHF. J is TRBJ1-5 and V is TRBV28; 9 nucleotides line up with TRBD1. The J segment lost 4 bases and the V segment lost 5 bases, leaving 6 bases of the junction unmatched. The germline gives CDR1 MDHEN, CDR2 SYDVKM. This CDR3 region has 15 residues.

V gene TRBV6-5 combines with J gene TRBJ1-3; no reliable D call. CDR3 length equals 13 residues. Per germline, CDR1 MNHEY and CDR2 SVGAGI. V was pared by 6 bases and J by 4 bases, with 10 bases between. CDR3 nucleotides: TGTGCCAGCAGCTCCGACATAGGAAACACCATATATTTT. It encodes CASSSDIGNTIYF.

This clone was found once. CDR3 protein: CASSLEASGANVLTF. CDR3 nucleotide sequence: TGCGCCAGCAGCTTGGAGGCCTCTGGGGCCAACGTCCTGACTTTC. The chain couples TRBV5-1 to TRBJ2-6; D uncertain. V gave up 0 bases and J gave up 0 bases, with 4 bases separating them. This CDR3 comprises 15 residues. Germline values: CDR1 SGHRS, CDR2 YFSETQ.

This rearrangement joins TRBV7-2 to TRBJ2-3, with D maybe TRBD1 (6 bases). Germline CDR1 SGHTA, CDR2 FQGNSA. Trimming removed 2 bases from V and 4 bases from J, with 13 bases in between. The length of the CDR3 is 15 residues. The CDR3: CASSLRRQEADTQYF. The CDR3 DNA is TGTGCCAGCAGCTTACGGCGACAGGAAGCAGATACGCAGTATTTT.

The V call is TRBV18, the J call TRBJ1-4; TRBD1 is a possible D gene (6 bases). Germline V gene lookup returns CDR1 KGHSH and CDR2 LQKENI. The CDR3 is 16 amino acids. V lost 4 bases and J lost 11, with 23 bases in between. CDR3 in amino acids: CASSLHPPGEREKLFF. The CDR3, as DNA: TGTGCCAGCTCACTACATCCTCCAGGGGAGAGGGAGAAACTGTTTTTT.

This clone occurred a few times. This rearrangement joins TRBV5-1 to TRBJ1-1; a possible D gene is TRBD1 (6 bases). This CDR3 region has 14 residues. Germline CDR1 reads SGHRS; CDR2 reads YFSETQ. With 1 base removed from V and 2 bases from J, the gap between germline ends came to 9 bases. CDR3: CASSLTGTNTEAFF. The DNA of the CDR3 is TGCGCCAGCAGCTTGACCGGGACAAACACTGAAGCTTTCTTT.

V usage is TRBV7-9 and J usage is TRBJ2-6; TRBD1 agrees at 8 bases. Germline V CDR1 and CDR2: SEHNR, FQNEAQ (reference sequence). This CDR3 comprises 18 residues. Trimming at V came to 5 bases and at J to 12 bases, leaving 21 bases not matched to a gene. CDR3 in DNA: TGTGCCAGCAGCCTAGGGTGGCTATCAGGGGGCGCTCCCCCCGTCCTGACTTTC. It encodes CASSLGWLSGGAPPVLTF. The full variable domain, completed using reference TRBV7-9 and TRBJ2-6, is DTGVSQNPRHKITKRGQNVTFRCDPISEHNRLYWYRQTLGQGPEFLTYFQNEAQLEKSRLLSDRFSAERPKGSFSTLEIQRTEQGDSAMYLCASSLGWLSGGAPPVLTFGAGSRLTVL.

In this sample, this clone turned up a few times. The chain recombines TRBV2 with TRBJ1-5; D is ambiguous. Per the germline V gene, CDR1 is SNHLY and CDR2 is FYNNEI. This CDR3 contains 15 residues. The V end lost 8 bases, the J end lost 1 base, and 15 bases lay between the germline ends. The CDR3 sequence is CASRARSQSNQPQHF. CDR3 DNA sequence: TGTGCCAGCCGAGCGAGGAGCCAGAGCAATCAGCCCCAGCATTTT.

This chain's CDR3 is CASSSLSGNTIYF. CDR3 nucleotide sequence: TGTGCCAGCTCAAGCCTCTCTGGAAACACCATATATTTT. The V call is TRBV6-5, the J call TRBJ1-3; D gene uncertain. Between the trimmed V and J ends, which lost 8 bases and 0 bases, there was a span of 8 bases. Germline assignment: CDR1 MNHEY and CDR2 SVGAGI. The length of the CDR3 is 13 residues.

The chain is built from TRBV29-1 and TRBJ2-7, with D possibly matching TRBD2 (7 bases). Germline loops: CDR1 SQVTM, CDR2 ANQGSEA. Trimming stripped 5 bases from V and 2 bases from J, with 13 bases between. This CDR3 comprises 13 residues. The CDR3 loop is CSVTRGLAYEQYF. The CDR3 region has the DNA TGCAGCGTTACGCGGGGGCTTGCCTACGAGCAGTACTTC.

The V and J genes are TRBV13 and TRBJ2-7, with TRBD2 as a possible D gene (5 bases). This CDR3 spans 13 amino acids. Germline-derived CDR1 and CDR2 are PRHDT and FYEKMQ (reference sequence). Trimming cost V 4 bases and J 9 bases, with 16 bases left between them. The CDR3 region is CASSSQDCLWQYF. CDR3 in DNA: TGTGCCAGCAGCTCGCAGGACTGCCTCTGGCAGTACTTC.

This chain uses TRBV28 with TRBJ1-1, with 8 positions matching TRBD1. Germline CDR1 MDHEN, CDR2 SYDVKM. V lost 3 bases and J lost 5; bases outside the gene matches: 14. The CDR3 totals 17 residues. CDR3 coding DNA: TGTGCCAGCAGTTTCTCAGGACAGGGTCGGGGGAGAACTGAAGCTTTCTTT. Its translation is CASSFSGQGRGRTEAFF.

The chain is built from TRBV9 and TRBJ1-2, with D perhaps TRBD1 (6 bases). With 3 bases removed from V and 1 base from J, the gap between germline ends came to 16 bases. The CDR3 is made up of 16 amino acids. The V gene's germline CDR1 is SGDLS and CDR2 YYNGEE. CDR3 region: CASSAHNRVGNYGYTF. Here the CDR3 DNA reads TGTGCCAGCAGCGCCCATAACAGGGTGGGTAACTATGGCTACACCTTC. The full variable domain, completed using reference TRBV9 and TRBJ1-2, is DSGVTQTPKHLITATGQRVTLRCSPRSGDLSVYWYQQSLDQGLQFLIQYYNGEERAKGNILERFSAQQFPDLHSELNLSSLELGDSALYFCASSAHNRVGNYGYTFGSGTRLTVV.

The chain joins TRBV19 to TRBJ1-5; D is ambiguous. This CDR3 contains 15 residues. The V gene lost 5 bases and the J gene lost 1 base, with 12 bases spanning the gap. Looked up from germline, CDR1 is LNHDA and CDR2 is SQIVND (reference sequence). CDR3 amino acids: CASSVGLGSNQPQHF. CDR3 DNA: TGTGCCAGTAGTGTTGGACTGGGAAGCAATCAGCCCCAGCATTTT.

V is TRBV2 and J is TRBJ1-1; D uncertain. V was clipped by 2 bases and J by 11 bases, with 12 bases between them. The CDR3 sequence is 12 residues long. The germline gives CDR1 SNHLY, CDR2 FYNNEI. CDR3 in DNA: TGTGCCAGCAGTGAATCCGCTCATGGGGCTTTCTTT. It specifies CASSESAHGAFF.

The CDR3 loop is CASGSRGNSYEQYF. CDR3 DNA: TGTGCCAGCGGCTCTCGGGGGAACTCCTACGAGCAGTACTTC. The chain couples TRBV6-6 to TRBJ2-7, with D maybe TRBD2 (6 bases). Germline lookup yields CDR1 MNHNY and CDR2 SVGAGI (reference sequence). CDR3 length: 14 amino acids. Trimming removed 8 bases at V and 0 bases at J, with 14 bases between.